These 20 T cell receptor beta chains were all obtained from the same sample, sequenced in a study of OX40 agonist ivuxolimab in advanced cancers. Sequencing used immunoSEQ multiplex PCR; TCRdb keeps in-frame clones, though not all of them. Of 50,000 to 60,000 clones listed, roughly 86% are singletons. The specimen was CD4+ or CD8+ T cells sorted from blood, collected in a trial of the OX40 agonist ivuxolimab. These receptors all come from an adult with an advanced solid tumor such as melanoma, head and neck, liver or kidney cancer.

CDR3 coding DNA: TGCGCCAGCAAGACGGAGAGCAATCAGCCCCAGCATTTT. It specifies CASKTESNQPQHF. The chain has TRBV10-2 and TRBJ1-5; D not resolved. Trimming removed 7 bases from V and 1 base from J, with 8 bases in between. The CDR3 spans 13 residues. The V gene's germline CDR1 is WSHSY and CDR2 SAAADI.

This chain connects TRBV5-4 to TRBJ2-1; D may be TRBD1 (6 bases). The CDR3 consists of 17 residues. Looked up from germline, CDR1 is SGHNT and CDR2 is YYREEE (reference sequence). V lost 4 bases and J 1 base, leaving 18 bases between the germline ends. The CDR3 DNA follows: TGTGCCAGCAGCCCTCAGGGGAATTCACCATCCTACAATGAGCAGTTCTTC. This codes for CASSPQGNSPSYNEQFF.

This clone came up a few times. The chain couples TRBV28 to TRBJ2-7; D not resolved. Germline V gene sequence: CDR1 MDHEN, CDR2 SYDVKM. With 6 bases removed from V and 4 bases from J, the gap between germline ends came to 10 bases. This CDR3 spans 12 amino acids. This CDR3 is CASSLSSYEQYF. The CDR3 DNA reads TGTGCCAGCAGCTTGTCCTCGTACGAGCAGTACTTC.

The V gene is TRBV28, the J gene TRBJ2-7, with TRBD2 identical over 9 bases. Germline V gives CDR1 MDHEN, CDR2 SYDVKM. The CDR3 totals 14 residues. The V and J ends lost 7 bases and 4 bases, in that order; junction bases with no gene match: 8. This CDR3 reads CASTLAGELYEQYF. For the CDR3, the DNA is TGTGCCAGCACCTTAGCGGGGGAACTTTACGAGCAGTACTTC.

The rearrangement uses TRBV19 and TRBJ2-1; D gene uncertain. Germline-derived CDR1 and CDR2 are LNHDA and SQIVND (reference sequence). V was pared by 3 bases and J by 7 bases, with 10 bases between. The CDR3 runs 13 residues. The CDR3 coding sequence is TGTGCCAGTAGTATCTGGCTGGAGAATGAGCAGTTCTTC. Its translation is CASSIWLENEQFF.

This rearrangement joins TRBV27 to TRBJ2-1; 7 bases map to TRBD2. This CDR3 spans 16 amino acids. Germline-derived CDR1 and CDR2 are MNHEY and SMNVEV (reference sequence). With V trimmed by 8 bases and J by 0 bases, 10 bases remained unmatched. The CDR3 protein is CASGSQAGISYNEQFF. CDR3 coding DNA: TGTGCCAGCGGGTCACAAGCGGGGATCTCCTACAATGAGCAGTTCTTC.

The chain links TRBV9 to TRBJ1-4, with TRBD1 matching 7 bases. Germline lookup yields CDR1 SGDLS and CDR2 YYNGEE. The J segment lost 7 bases and the V segment lost 0 bases, leaving 9 bases of the junction unmatched. There are 16 residues in the CDR3. CDR3 sequence (DNA): TGTGCCAGCAGCGTAGCGAGGGGGCGGGATGGTGAAAAACTGTTTTTT. This sequence encodes CASSVARGRDGEKLFF.

This clone has just a few counts. This chain connects TRBV2 to TRBJ1-5; D is unresolved. This CDR3 is 13 amino acids long. Germline CDR1 is SNHLY and CDR2 is FYNNEI. The V end lost 4 bases, the J end lost 4 bases, and 8 bases lay between the germline ends. This CDR3 reads CASSASGNQPQHF. DNA for the CDR3: TGTGCCAGCAGTGCTTCTGGTAATCAGCCCCAGCATTTT.

The V and J genes are TRBV10-2 and TRBJ1-5; 8 positions match TRBD1. The CDR3 has 13 residues. V shed 5 bases and J 5 bases; nucleotides not matched to a gene: 2. Germline V gene sequence: CDR1 WSHSY, CDR2 SAAADI. CDR3 sequence (DNA): TGCGCCAGCAGTACGGACAGGGATCAGCCCCAGCATTTT. Translating it yields CASSTDRDQPQHF.

The rearrangement uses TRBV29-1 and TRBJ2-7, with 8 bases lining up with TRBD1. The germline CDR1 and CDR2 sequences are SQVTM and ANQGSEA. The V gene end was trimmed by 6 bases and the J gene end by 6 bases; junction bases not matched to a gene: 7. The CDR3 has 12 amino acids. In DNA form, the CDR3 reads TGCAGCGTATGGACAGGGTGGGGCGAGCAGTACTTC. Its protein product is CSVWTGWGEQYF.

The genes are TRBV5-6 and TRBJ1-4, with no clear D. Germline V CDR1 and CDR2: SGHDT, YYEEEE. The V gene lost 4 bases and the J gene lost 2 bases, with 6 bases spanning the gap. CDR3 length equals 13 residues. The CDR3 reads CASSPPTNEKLFF. For the CDR3, the DNA is TGTGCCAGCAGCCCCCCCACTAATGAAAAACTGTTTTTT.

The chain joins TRBV19 to TRBJ2-2, with D possibly TRBD2 on 5 matching bases. V was clipped by 8 bases and J by 7 bases, with 14 bases between them. The CDR3 totals 13 residues. CDR1 LNHDA and CDR2 SQIVND come from the germline V gene (reference sequence). The DNA of the CDR3 is TGTGCCAGTTCCCGAGGGTTCGACGGGGAGCTGTTTTTT. Protein: CASSRGFDGELFF.

This chain uses TRBV27 with TRBJ2-7; the D call may be TRBD1 or TRBD2 (6 bases each). Trimming shortened V by 3 bases and J by 3 bases, and 12 bases separated the two germline ends. The CDR3 loop spans 14 amino acids. Per the germline V gene, CDR1 is MNHEY and CDR2 is SMNVEV (reference sequence). CDR3 bases: TGTGCCAGCAGTTTGCAGGGGAGGCTCTACGAGCAGTACTTC. Translated, it gives CASSLQGRLYEQYF.

V is TRBV9 and J is TRBJ2-7; TRBD1 is a possible D gene (5 bases). CDR3 size: 17 residues. With 1 base removed from V and 7 bases from J, the gap between germline ends came to 24 bases. Germline lookup yields CDR1 SGDLS and CDR2 YYNGEE. CDR3 amino acids: CASSVFQGGKTFQEQYF. CDR3 bases: TGTGCCAGCAGCGTATTTCAGGGTGGGAAAACATTTCAGGAGCAGTACTTC.

The chain is built from TRBV15 and TRBJ2-7, with 8 bases identical to TRBD1. CDR1 and CDR2 (germline): LNHNV, YYDKDF (reference sequence). V shed 3 bases, J shed 0 bases, and the junction held 4 bases outside the gene matches. The CDR3 contains 15 residues. The DNA for the CDR3 is TGTGCCACCAGCAGTCCGGGACAGGTCTCCTACGAGCAGTACTTC. Translating gives CATSSPGQVSYEQYF.

V gene TRBV6-6 combines with J gene TRBJ2-5; D is unclear. V was shortened by 4 bases and J by 4 bases, with 10 bases between the two germline ends. The CDR3 is 13 amino acids. Looked up from germline, CDR1 is MNHNY and CDR2 is SVGAGI (reference sequence). The CDR3 DNA sequence: TGTGCCAGCAGTTCGCATACCGGAGAGACCCAGTACTTC. It codes for CASSSHTGETQYF.

This clone was detected once. This CDR3 reads CASRKDAGQGNQPQHF. The CDR3 coding sequence is TGTGCCAGTAGGAAAGATGCGGGACAGGGCAATCAGCCCCAGCATTTT. V and J are TRBV19 and TRBJ1-5, with 8 bases that match TRBD1. Germline assignment: CDR1 LNHDA and CDR2 SQIVND (reference sequence). J was trimmed by 2 bases and V by 6 bases; bases with no gene match: 9. This CDR3 is 16 amino acids long. Complete variable domain (other parts from reference TRBV19 and TRBJ1-5): DGGITQSPKYLFRKEGQNVTLSCEQNLNHDAMYWYRQDPGQGLRLIYYSQIVNDFQKGDIAEGYSVSREKKESFPLTVTSAQKNPTAFYLCASRKDAGQGNQPQHFGDGTRLSIL.

The V gene is TRBV30, the J gene TRBJ2-1; 8 nucleotides match TRBD2. V gave up 4 bases and J gave up 3 bases; unmatched junction bases: 11. CDR1 and CDR2 (germline): GTSNPN, SVGIG (reference sequence). This CDR3 is 16 amino acids long. This CDR3 is CAWIPTGSGVYNEQFF. CDR3 coding DNA: TGTGCCTGGATCCCCACGGGTAGCGGGGTCTACAATGAGCAGTTCTTC.

This chain connects TRBV5-5 to TRBJ2-7; 7 nucleotides agree with TRBD1. CDR3 length: 15 amino acids. V lost 0 bases, J lost 4 bases, and 7 bases stayed unmatched. Per germline, CDR1 SGHKS and CDR2 YYEKEE (reference sequence). The CDR3 bases are TGTGCCAGCAGCTTGGCTCCGGGACAGACTTACGAGCAGTACTTC. It codes for CASSLAPGQTYEQYF. The full variable domain, completed using reference TRBV5-5 and TRBJ2-7, is DAGVTQSPTHLIKTRGQQVTLRCSPISGHKSVSWYQQVLGQGPQFIFQYYEKEERGRGNFPDRFSARQFPNYSSELNVNALLLGDSALYLCASSLAPGQTYEQYFGPGTRLTVT.

As concerns this clone: The junction departs from germline at one end; a sequencing error may be responsible. This chain connects TRBV11-3 to TRBJ2-2; a weak D match, TRBD2 (6 bases). CDR3 length equals 15 residues. CDR1 is SGHNT and CDR2 is YENEEA in the germline V gene. The CDR3: CASSLDSGVLGELFF. The CDR3 nucleotides are TGTGCCAGCAGCCTAGATTCGGGGGTCCTTGGGGAGCTGTTTTTT.